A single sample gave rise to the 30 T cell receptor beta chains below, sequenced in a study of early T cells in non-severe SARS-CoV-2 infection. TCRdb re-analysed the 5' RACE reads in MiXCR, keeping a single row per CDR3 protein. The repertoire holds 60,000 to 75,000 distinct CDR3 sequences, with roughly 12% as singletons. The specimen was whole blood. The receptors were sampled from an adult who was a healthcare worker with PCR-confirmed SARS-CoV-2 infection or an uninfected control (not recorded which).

The CDR3 spells CASSTDRGLHYNEQFF. The CDR3 region has the DNA TGTGCCAGCAGCACCGACAGGGGGCTTCACTACAATGAGCAGTTCTTC. The chain links TRBV5-8 to TRBJ2-1; 10 positions agree with TRBD1. V dropped 4 bases and J dropped 3; count of bases not matched to a gene: 7. Germline CDR1 and CDR2: SGHTS and YDEGEE. This CDR3 contains 16 residues.

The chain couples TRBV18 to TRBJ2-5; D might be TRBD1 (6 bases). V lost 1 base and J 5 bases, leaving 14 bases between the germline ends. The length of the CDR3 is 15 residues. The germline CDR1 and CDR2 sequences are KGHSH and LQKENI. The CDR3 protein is CASSPRGRGDETQYF. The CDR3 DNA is TGTGCCAGCTCACCACGTGGCAGGGGTGATGAGACCCAGTACTTC.

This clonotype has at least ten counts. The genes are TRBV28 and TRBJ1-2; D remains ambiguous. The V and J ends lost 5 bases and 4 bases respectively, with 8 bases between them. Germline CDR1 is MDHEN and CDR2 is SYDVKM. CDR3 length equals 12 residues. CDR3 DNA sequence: TGTGCCAGCAGTGAACAGCGCTATGGCTACACCTTC. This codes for CASSEQRYGYTF.

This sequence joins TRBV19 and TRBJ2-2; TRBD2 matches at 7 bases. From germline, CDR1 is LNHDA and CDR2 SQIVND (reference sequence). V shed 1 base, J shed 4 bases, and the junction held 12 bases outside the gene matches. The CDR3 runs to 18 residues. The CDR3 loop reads CASSIGAGTSDFTGELFF. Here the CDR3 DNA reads TGTGCCAGTAGTATAGGAGCGGGAACTAGCGATTTCACCGGGGAGCTGTTTTTT.

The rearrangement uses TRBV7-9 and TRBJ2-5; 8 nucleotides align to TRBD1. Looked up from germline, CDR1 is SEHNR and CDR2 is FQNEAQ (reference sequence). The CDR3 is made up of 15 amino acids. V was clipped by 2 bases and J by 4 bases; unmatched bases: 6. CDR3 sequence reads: CASSLMQGASETQYF. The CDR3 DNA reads TGTGCCAGCAGCTTAATGCAGGGGGCCTCAGAGACCCAGTACTTC. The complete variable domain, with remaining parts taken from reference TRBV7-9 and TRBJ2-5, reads DTGVSQNPRHKITKRGQNVTFRCDPISEHNRLYWYRQTLGQGPEFLTYFQNEAQLEKSRLLSDRFSAERPKGSFSTLEIQRTEQGDSAMYLCASSLMQGASETQYFGPGTRLLVL.

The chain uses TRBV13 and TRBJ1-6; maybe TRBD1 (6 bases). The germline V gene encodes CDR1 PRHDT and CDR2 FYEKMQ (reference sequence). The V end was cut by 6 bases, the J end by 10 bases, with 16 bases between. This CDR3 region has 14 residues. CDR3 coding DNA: TGTGCCAGCAGGGGGGGGCCCGGGTGGTCACCCCTCCACTTT. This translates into CASRGGPGWSPLHF.

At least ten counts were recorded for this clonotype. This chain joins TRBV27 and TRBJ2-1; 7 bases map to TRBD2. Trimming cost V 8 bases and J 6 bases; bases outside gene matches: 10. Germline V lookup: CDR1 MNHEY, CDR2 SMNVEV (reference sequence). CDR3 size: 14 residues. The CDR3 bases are TGTGCCAGCTCCCTAGCGGAGGGAGGCAATGAGCAGTTCTTC. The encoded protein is CASSLAEGGNEQFF.

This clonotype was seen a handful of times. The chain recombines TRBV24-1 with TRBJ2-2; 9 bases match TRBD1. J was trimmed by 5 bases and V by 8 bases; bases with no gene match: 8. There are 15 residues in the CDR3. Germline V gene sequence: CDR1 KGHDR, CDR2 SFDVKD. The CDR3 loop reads CATKATGGETGELFF. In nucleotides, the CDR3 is TGTGCCACCAAGGCGACAGGGGGTGAAACCGGGGAGCTGTTTTTT.

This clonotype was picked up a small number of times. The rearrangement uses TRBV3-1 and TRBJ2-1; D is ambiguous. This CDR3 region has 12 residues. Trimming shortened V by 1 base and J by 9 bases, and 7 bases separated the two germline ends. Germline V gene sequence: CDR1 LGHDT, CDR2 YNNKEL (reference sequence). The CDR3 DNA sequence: TGTGCCAGCAGCCAAGTTTCTAGTGAGCAGTTCTTC. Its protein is CASSQVSSEQFF.

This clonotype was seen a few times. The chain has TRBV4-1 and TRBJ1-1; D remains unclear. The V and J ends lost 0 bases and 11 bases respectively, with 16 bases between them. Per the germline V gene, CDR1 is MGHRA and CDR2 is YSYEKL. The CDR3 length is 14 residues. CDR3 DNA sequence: TGCGCCAGCAGCCAAGATGCTTCGCGGGGAGAGGCTTTCTTT. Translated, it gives CASSQDASRGEAFF.

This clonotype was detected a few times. The chain's CDR3 is CASSHQGDEQFF. The CDR3 nucleotides read TGTGCCAGCAGTCACCAGGGAGATGAGCAGTTCTTC. The chain combines TRBV7-6 with TRBJ2-1; D possibly uses TRBD1 or TRBD2 (5 bases each). CDR3 size: 12 residues. The germline V and J ends were trimmed by 6 bases and 8 bases, with 11 bases remaining between them. The germline V gene has CDR1 SGHVS and CDR2 FNYEAQ. The complete variable domain, with remaining parts taken from reference TRBV7-6 and TRBJ2-1, reads GAGVSQSPRYKVTKRGQDVALRCDPISGHVSLYWYRQALGQGPEFLTYFNYEAQQDKSGLPNDRFSAERPEGSISTLTIQRTEQRDSAMYRCASSHQGDEQFFGPGTRLTVL.

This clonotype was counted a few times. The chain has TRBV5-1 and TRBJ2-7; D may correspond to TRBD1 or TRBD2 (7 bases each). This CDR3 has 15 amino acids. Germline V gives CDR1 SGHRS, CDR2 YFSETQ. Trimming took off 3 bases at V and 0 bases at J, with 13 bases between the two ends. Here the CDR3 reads CASSSQGGASYEQYF. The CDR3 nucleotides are TGCGCCAGCAGCTCCCAGGGGGGGGCCTCCTACGAGCAGTACTTC.

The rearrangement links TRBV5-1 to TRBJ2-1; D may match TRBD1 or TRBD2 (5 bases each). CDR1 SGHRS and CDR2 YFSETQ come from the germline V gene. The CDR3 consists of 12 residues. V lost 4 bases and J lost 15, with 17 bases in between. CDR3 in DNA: TGCGCCAGCAGCCCCGCCGGGGCCTACGGGTTCTTC. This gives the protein CASSPAGAYGFF.

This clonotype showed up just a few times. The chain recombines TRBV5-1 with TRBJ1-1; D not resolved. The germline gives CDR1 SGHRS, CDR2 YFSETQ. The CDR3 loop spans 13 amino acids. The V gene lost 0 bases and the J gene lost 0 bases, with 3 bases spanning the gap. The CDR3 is CASSLVLNTEAFF. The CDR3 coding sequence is TGCGCCAGCAGCTTGGTATTGAACACTGAAGCTTTCTTT.

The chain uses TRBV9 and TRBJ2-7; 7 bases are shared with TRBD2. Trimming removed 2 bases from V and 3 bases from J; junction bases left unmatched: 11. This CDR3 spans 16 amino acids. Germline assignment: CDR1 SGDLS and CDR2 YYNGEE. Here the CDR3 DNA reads TGTGCCAGCAGCGTTGGACTAGGGAGTTTTTTCTACGAGCAGTACTTC. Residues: CASSVGLGSFFYEQYF.

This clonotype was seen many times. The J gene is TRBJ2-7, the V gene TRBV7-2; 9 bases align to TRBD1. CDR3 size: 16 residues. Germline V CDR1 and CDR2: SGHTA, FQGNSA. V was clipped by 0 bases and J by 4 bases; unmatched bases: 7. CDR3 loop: CASSLAQGALRYEQYF. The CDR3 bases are TGTGCCAGCAGCTTAGCACAGGGGGCGCTTAGGTACGAGCAGTACTTC.

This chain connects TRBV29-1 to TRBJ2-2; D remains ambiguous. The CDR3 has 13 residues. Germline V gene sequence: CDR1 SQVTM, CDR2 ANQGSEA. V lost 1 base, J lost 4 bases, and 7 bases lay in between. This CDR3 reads CSVEGLITGELFF. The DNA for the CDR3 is TGCAGCGTTGAAGGGCTAATCACCGGGGAGCTGTTTTTT.

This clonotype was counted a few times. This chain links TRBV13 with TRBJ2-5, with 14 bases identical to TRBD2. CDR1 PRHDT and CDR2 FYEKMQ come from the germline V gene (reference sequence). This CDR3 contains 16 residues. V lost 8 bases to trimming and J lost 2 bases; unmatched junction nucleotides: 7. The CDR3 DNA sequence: TGTGCCAGCTCGCGACTAGCGGGAGGGCCGCAAGAGACCCAGTACTTC. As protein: CASSRLAGGPQETQYF.

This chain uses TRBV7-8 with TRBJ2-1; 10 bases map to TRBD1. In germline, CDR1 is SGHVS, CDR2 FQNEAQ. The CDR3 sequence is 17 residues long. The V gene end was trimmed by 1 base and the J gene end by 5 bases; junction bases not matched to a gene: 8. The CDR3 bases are TGTGCCAGCAGCTTAGTGGTGGGACAGGGGCCCAACAATGAGCAGTTCTTC. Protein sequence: CASSLVVGQGPNNEQFF. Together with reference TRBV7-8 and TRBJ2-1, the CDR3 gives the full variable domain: GAGVSQSPRYKVAKRGQDVALRCDPISGHVSLFWYQQALGQGPEFLTYFQNEAQLDKSGLPSDRFFAERPEGSVSTLKIQRTQQEDSAVYLCASSLVVGQGPNNEQFFGPGTRLTVL.

The chain's CDR3 is CASSPNQNTGELFF. CDR3 nucleotide sequence: TGTGCCAGCTCACCAAACCAGAACACCGGGGAGCTGTTTTTT. This chain joins TRBV18 and TRBJ2-2; D ambiguous. Germline V CDR1 and CDR2: KGHSH, LQKENI. Trimming removed 2 bases from V and 1 base from J, with 5 bases in between. The CDR3 extends over 14 amino acids.

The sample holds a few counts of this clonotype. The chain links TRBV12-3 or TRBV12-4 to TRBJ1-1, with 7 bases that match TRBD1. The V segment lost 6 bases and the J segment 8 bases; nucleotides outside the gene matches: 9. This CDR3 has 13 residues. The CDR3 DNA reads TGTGCCAGCAGGGTCGGGACAGCCGTAGAAGCTTTCTTT. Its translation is CASRVGTAVEAFF.

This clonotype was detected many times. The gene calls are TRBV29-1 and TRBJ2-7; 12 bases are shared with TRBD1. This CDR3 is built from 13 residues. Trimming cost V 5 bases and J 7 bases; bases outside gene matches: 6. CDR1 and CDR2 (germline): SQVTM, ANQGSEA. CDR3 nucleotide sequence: TGCAGCGTTCTTGGGACAGGGGGCTATGAGCAGTACTTC. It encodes CSVLGTGGYEQYF.

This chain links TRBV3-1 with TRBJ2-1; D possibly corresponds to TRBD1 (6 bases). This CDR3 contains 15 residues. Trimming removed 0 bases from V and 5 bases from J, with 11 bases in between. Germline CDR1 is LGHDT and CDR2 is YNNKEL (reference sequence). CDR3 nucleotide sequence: TGTGCCAGCAGCCAAGAGTTTAGGGACAACAATGAGCAGTTCTTC. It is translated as CASSQEFRDNNEQFF.

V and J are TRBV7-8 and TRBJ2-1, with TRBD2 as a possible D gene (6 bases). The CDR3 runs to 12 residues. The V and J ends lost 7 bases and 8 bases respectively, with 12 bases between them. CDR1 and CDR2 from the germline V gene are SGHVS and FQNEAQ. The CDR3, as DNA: TGTGCCAGCAACCGAGCGGGCCATGAGCAGTTCTTC. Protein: CASNRAGHEQFF. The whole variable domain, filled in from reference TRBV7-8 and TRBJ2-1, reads GAGVSQSPRYKVAKRGQDVALRCDPISGHVSLFWYQQALGQGPEFLTYFQNEAQLDKSGLPSDRFFAERPEGSVSTLKIQRTQQEDSAVYLCASNRAGHEQFFGPGTRLTVL.

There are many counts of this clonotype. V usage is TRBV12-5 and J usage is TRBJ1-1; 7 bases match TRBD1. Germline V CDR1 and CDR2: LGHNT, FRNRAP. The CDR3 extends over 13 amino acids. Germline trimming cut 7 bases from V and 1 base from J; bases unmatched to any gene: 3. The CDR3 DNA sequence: TGTGCTAGTGAAGACAGGGCGAACACTGAAGCTTTCTTT. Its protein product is CASEDRANTEAFF.

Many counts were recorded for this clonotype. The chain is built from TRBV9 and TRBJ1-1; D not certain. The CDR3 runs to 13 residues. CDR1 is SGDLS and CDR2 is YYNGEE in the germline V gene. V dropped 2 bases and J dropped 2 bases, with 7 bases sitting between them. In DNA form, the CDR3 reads TGTGCCAGCAGCGTTGCGAGAAACACTGAAGCTTTCTTT. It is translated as CASSVARNTEAFF.

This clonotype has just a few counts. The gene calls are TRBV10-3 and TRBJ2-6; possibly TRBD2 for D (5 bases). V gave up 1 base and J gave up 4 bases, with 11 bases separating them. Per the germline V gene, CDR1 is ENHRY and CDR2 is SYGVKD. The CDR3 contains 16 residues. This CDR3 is CAISEWKGGGANVLTF. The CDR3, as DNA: TGTGCCATCAGTGAGTGGAAAGGAGGAGGGGCCAACGTCCTGACTTTC.

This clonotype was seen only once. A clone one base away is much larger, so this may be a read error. This CDR3 reads CVSRTGRLGLAFF. CDR3 in DNA: TGTGTCAGCAGGACAGGGAGGCTCGGTTTGGCTTTCTTT. The chain recombines TRBV12-3 or TRBV12-4 with TRBJ1-1; TRBD1 agrees at 8 bases. The CDR3 has 13 residues.

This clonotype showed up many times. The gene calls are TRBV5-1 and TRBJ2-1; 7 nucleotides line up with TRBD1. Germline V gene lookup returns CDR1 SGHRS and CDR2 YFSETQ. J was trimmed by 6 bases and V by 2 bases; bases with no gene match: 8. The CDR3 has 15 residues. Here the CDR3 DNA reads TGCGCCAGCAGCTTAACTACAGGGGCGGGCAATGAGCAGTTCTTC. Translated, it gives CASSLTTGAGNEQFF.

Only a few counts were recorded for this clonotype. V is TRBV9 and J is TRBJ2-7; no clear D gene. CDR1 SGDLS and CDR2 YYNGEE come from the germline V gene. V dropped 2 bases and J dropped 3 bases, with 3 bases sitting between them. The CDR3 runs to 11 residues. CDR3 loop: CASSVSYEQYF. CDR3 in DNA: TGTGCCAGCAGCGTGAGCTACGAGCAGTACTTC.